These 14 T cell receptor beta chains were sequenced from one sample in a study of blood T cell repertoires in COVID-19. Method: immunoSEQ multiplex PCR; TCRdb's copy keeps in-frame clones and lacks some. This table holds tens of thousands of clones, 91% found once. The sample comprised peripheral blood. These receptors were obtained from a woman between 45 and 65 years old in a cohort sampled during active COVID-19.

This sequence joins TRBV7-2 and TRBJ1-2, with D unresolved. Per germline, CDR1 SGHTA and CDR2 FQGNSA. The germline V and J ends were trimmed by 1 base and 10 bases, with 19 bases remaining between them. The CDR3 extends over 15 amino acids. CDR3 sequence: CASSLGLAQRQAYTF. The CDR3, as DNA: TGTGCCAGCAGCTTAGGGTTGGCCCAGAGGCAAGCCTACACCTTC.

The sample holds one count of this clone. The chain links TRBV5-1 to TRBJ2-5; the match to TRBD2 covers 12 bases. V was clipped by 6 bases and J by 2 bases; unmatched bases: 2. There are 14 residues in the CDR3. CDR1 and CDR2 from the germline V gene are SGHRS and YFSETQ. The CDR3 DNA is TGCGCCAGCACTAGCGGGAGGGAACAAGAGACCCAGTACTTC. Translated: CASTSGREQETQYF.

The chain is built from TRBV27 and TRBJ1-5; perhaps TRBD1 as D (6 bases). The ends were cut back, 2 bases at V and 4 bases at J, with 12 bases in the middle. There are 15 residues in the CDR3. Germline V gene sequence: CDR1 MNHEY, CDR2 SMNVEV (reference sequence). This chain's CDR3 is CASSLTSGANQPQHF. The CDR3 DNA reads as TGTGCCAGCAGTTTAACATCAGGGGCGAATCAGCCCCAGCATTTT.

The CDR3 sequence: CASTAGLGGYTF. The CDR3 nucleotides are TGTGCCAGCACCGCAGGGCTGGGTGGCTACACCTTC. V gene TRBV28 combines with J gene TRBJ1-2, with D possibly being TRBD1 (5 bases). V was clipped by 7 bases and J by 7 bases, with 13 bases between them. Germline V gives CDR1 MDHEN, CDR2 SYDVKM. This CDR3 is 12 amino acids long.

The J gene is TRBJ2-3, the V gene TRBV5-1; 9 bases are shared with TRBD1. V dropped 0 bases and J dropped 4; count of bases not matched to a gene: 3. CDR3 size: 15 residues. CDR1 is SGHRS, CDR2 YFSETQ, per germline. The CDR3 reads CASSLGGTGPDTQYF. CDR3 nucleotides: TGCGCCAGCAGCTTGGGGGGGACAGGGCCAGATACGCAGTATTTT.

The rearrangement links TRBV5-4 to TRBJ1-1; no reliable D call. Germline V lookup: CDR1 SGHNT, CDR2 YYREEE (reference sequence). The CDR3 covers 14 residues. The V gene lost 3 bases and the J gene lost 6 bases, with 15 bases spanning the gap. In DNA form, the CDR3 reads TGTGCCAGCAGCTCAAAGGAGATTCGGGCTGAAGCTTTCTTT. Protein sequence: CASSSKEIRAEAFF. The full variable domain, completed using reference TRBV5-4 and TRBJ1-1, is ETGVTQSPTHLIKTRGQQVTLRCSSQSGHNTVSWYQQALGQGPQFIFQYYREEENGRGNFPPRFSGLQFPNYSSELNVNALELDDSALYLCASSSKEIRAEAFFGQGTRLTVV.

The rearrangement links TRBV19 to TRBJ1-1; tentative D call: TRBD1 (6 bases). CDR1 and CDR2 (germline): LNHDA, SQIVND (reference sequence). V lost 6 bases, J lost 6 bases, and 14 bases lay in between. The CDR3 length is 13 residues. CDR3 DNA: TGTGCCAGTAGCAAAGGGGGAGGGGCTGAAGCTTTCTTT. Amino acid sequence: CASSKGGGAEAFF.

The rearrangement uses TRBV5-4 and TRBJ2-5, with a tentative D call TRBD2 (6 bases). This CDR3 spans 14 amino acids. CDR1 and CDR2 from the germline V gene are SGHNT and YYREEE (reference sequence). Trimming cost V 3 bases and J 4 bases, with 13 bases left between them. The CDR3 DNA reads as TGTGCCAGCAGCTCCCGTGACGGGGGAGAGACCCAGTACTTC. Its translation is CASSSRDGGETQYF. Full variable domain (remainder filled in from reference TRBV5-4 and TRBJ2-5): ETGVTQSPTHLIKTRGQQVTLRCSSQSGHNTVSWYQQALGQGPQFIFQYYREEENGRGNFPPRFSGLQFPNYSSELNVNALELDDSALYLCASSSRDGGETQYFGPGTRLLVL.

This clone was recorded only once. The rearrangement uses TRBV28 and TRBJ2-1; TRBD2 aligns across 12 bases. Germline V gives CDR1 MDHEN, CDR2 SYDVKM. This CDR3 comprises 16 residues. V was pared by 1 base and J by 9 bases, with 7 bases of the junction left unmatched. The CDR3 is CASSLYGLAGGSEQFF. In DNA form, the CDR3 reads TGTGCCAGCAGTTTATACGGGCTAGCGGGAGGGAGTGAGCAGTTCTTC.

The V and J genes are TRBV25-1 and TRBJ2-1; no definite D call. V was cut by 5 bases and J by 4 bases, with 3 bases left in between. CDR1 and CDR2 (germline): MGHDK, SYGVNS. This CDR3 region has 11 residues. CDR3 sequence (DNA): TGTGCCAGCAGTACATACAATGAGCAGTTCTTC. It is translated as CASSTYNEQFF.

V usage is TRBV7-3 and J usage is TRBJ1-1; D gene ambiguous. In germline, CDR1 is SGHTA, CDR2 FQGTGA. The V end lost 5 bases, the J end lost 0 bases, and 7 bases lay between the germline ends. The CDR3 extends over 13 amino acids. In nucleotides, the CDR3 is TGTGCCAGCAGCCCACAGATGAACACTGAAGCTTTCTTT. Translation: CASSPQMNTEAFF.

The chain carries TRBV24-1 and TRBJ2-3, with 8 bases lining up with TRBD2. This CDR3 contains 14 residues. J was trimmed by 2 bases and V by 7 bases; bases with no gene match: 4. Germline values: CDR1 KGHDR, CDR2 SFDVKD. DNA of the CDR3: TGTGCCACCAGAGAGCGGGAGCACACAGATACGCAGTATTTT. Its protein is CATREREHTDTQYF.

The V gene is TRBV7-3, the J gene TRBJ2-2; 7 nucleotides align to TRBD1. CDR3 length equals 13 residues. Trimming removed 3 bases from V and 6 bases from J; junction bases left unmatched: 1. Germline V gene sequence: CDR1 SGHTA, CDR2 FQGTGA. The CDR3 region has the DNA TGTGCCAGCAGCTTGACAGGGCCCGGGGAGCTGTTTTTT. The encoded protein is CASSLTGPGELFF.

This chain uses TRBV29-1 with TRBJ1-2; weak D call: TRBD1 (5 bases). The CDR3 length is 15 residues. V lost 1 base and J lost 7, with 19 bases in between. Germline V gene data show CDR1 as SQVTM and CDR2 as ANQGSEA. The CDR3 DNA is TGCAGCGTTGAAGTTCTACATGCAGGGTCCGTTGGCTACACCTTC. Protein sequence: CSVEVLHAGSVGYTF.